Following are 9 T cell receptor beta chains from one sample sequenced in a study of CD8 T cells in Susac syndrome. After extraction with the RNeasy kit, roughly 0.5 to 1 ug of the RNA was reverse transcribed using random hexamers. TCRdb passed the immunoSEQ multiplex PCR reads through MiXCR, listing each CDR3 protein once. The profile shows around 130,000 distinct CDR3 sequences, roughly 94% of them singletons. Sequenced input: CD4+ T cells from PBMCs. Source of these receptors: a human donor with multiple sclerosis.

This chain connects TRBV29-1 to TRBJ2-1, with a possible D match to TRBD2 (6 bases). V lost 7 bases and J lost 4, with 11 bases in between. The CDR3 is 12 amino acids. Germline V CDR1 and CDR2: SQVTM, ANQGSEA. CDR3: CSAGVLYNEQFF. In DNA form, the CDR3 reads TGCAGCGCGGGGGTACTTTACAATGAGCAGTTCTTC.

This chain links TRBV4-2 with TRBJ2-5, with D possibly TRBD2 on 6 matching bases. V lost 2 bases and J 2 bases, leaving 15 bases between the germline ends. The CDR3 loop spans 16 amino acids. Germline V lookup: CDR1 LGHNA, CDR2 YNFKEQ. The CDR3 sequence: CASSQPPGGRQETQYF. DNA for the CDR3: TGTGCCAGCAGCCAACCCCCAGGAGGGAGGCAAGAGACCCAGTACTTC.

For the CDR3, the DNA is TGTGCCAGTAGTCCCATTACCAGCAATCAGCCCCAGCATTTT. Encoded protein: CASSPITSNQPQHF. V and J are TRBV19 and TRBJ1-5; D is uncertain. This CDR3 region has 14 residues. V lost 5 bases, J lost 1 base, and 9 bases lay in between. Germline V lookup: CDR1 LNHDA, CDR2 SQIVND (reference sequence).

The chain is built from TRBV19 and TRBJ1-1; D gene uncertain. Germline CDR1 and CDR2: LNHDA and SQIVND (reference sequence). The CDR3 covers 15 residues. V was shortened by 7 bases and J by 0 bases, with 15 bases between the two germline ends. The CDR3 spells CASNRLEVVNTEAFF. CDR3 sequence (DNA): TGTGCCAGTAACCGGCTTGAAGTGGTGAACACTGAAGCTTTCTTT.

The V and J genes are TRBV20-1 and TRBJ1-5, with D unresolved. V shed 7 bases and J shed 7 bases, with 14 bases lying between them. The CDR3 extends over 12 amino acids. Germline V gene sequence: CDR1 DFQATT, CDR2 SNEGSKA (reference sequence). The CDR3 sequence is CSGGGLGQPQHF. The CDR3 bases are TGCAGTGGAGGAGGGCTAGGGCAGCCCCAGCATTTT.

The CDR3 sequence is CASSFLSGVANTEAFF. The DNA for the CDR3 is TGTGCCAGCAGTTTTTTATCAGGGGTGGCGAACACTGAAGCTTTCTTT. The rearrangement uses TRBV12-3 or TRBV12-4 and TRBJ1-1; tentatively, D is TRBD1 (6 bases). Trimming took off 3 bases at V and 1 base at J, with 15 bases between the two ends. The CDR3 is 16 amino acids.

In DNA, the CDR3 is TGTGCCAGCAGCTTTAGGGTCCAAGAGACCCAGTACTTC. This sequence encodes CASSFRVQETQYF. V gene TRBV7-9 combines with J gene TRBJ2-5; unclear D gene. Trimming removed 3 bases at V and 1 base at J, with 6 bases between. CDR1 SEHNR and CDR2 FQNEAQ come from the germline V gene (reference sequence). The CDR3 runs to 13 residues.

The rearrangement joins TRBV20-1 to TRBJ1-6, with 7 bases identical to TRBD1. V shed 0 bases, J shed 6 bases, and the junction held 5 bases outside the gene matches. The CDR3 is made up of 15 amino acids. Germline-derived CDR1 and CDR2 are DFQATT and SNEGSKA (reference sequence). In DNA, the CDR3 is TGCAGTGCTAGAGAATCCGGGACAGTTAATTCACCCCTCCACTTT. Its protein is CSARESGTVNSPLHF.

The rearrangement links TRBV30 to TRBJ2-6, with 12 bases fitting TRBD1. Germline lookup yields CDR1 GTSNPN and CDR2 SVGIG (reference sequence). The CDR3 is 16 amino acids. V lost 3 bases to trimming and J lost 4 bases; unmatched junction nucleotides: 4. The CDR3 is CAWRGQGARGANVLTF. In DNA form, the CDR3 reads TGTGCCTGGAGGGGACAGGGGGCGCGGGGGGCCAACGTCCTGACTTTC.